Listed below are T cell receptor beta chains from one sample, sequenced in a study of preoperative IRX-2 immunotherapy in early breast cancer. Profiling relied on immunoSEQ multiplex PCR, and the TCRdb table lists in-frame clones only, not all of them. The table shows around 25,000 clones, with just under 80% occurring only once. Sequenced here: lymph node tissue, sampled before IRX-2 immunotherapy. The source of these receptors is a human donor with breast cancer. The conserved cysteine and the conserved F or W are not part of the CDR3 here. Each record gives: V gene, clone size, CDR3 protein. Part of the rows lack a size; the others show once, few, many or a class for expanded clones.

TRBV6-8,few,ASSEQVPSFSPLH
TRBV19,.,ASSNGAGQPQH
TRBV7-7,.,ASSLMGQGDEKLF
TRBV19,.,ASTNVGGGTEAF
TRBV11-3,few,ASSFPGVNTEAF
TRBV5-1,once,ASSLGSTRTGELF
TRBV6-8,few,ASVLDRYLNSPLH
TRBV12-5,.,ATGQFNEKLF
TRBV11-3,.,ASSISGLAAYNEQF
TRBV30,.,AWDRQAFTEAF
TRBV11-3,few,ASSLDRGAYNEQF
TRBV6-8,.,ASRRGANQPQH
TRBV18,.,ASSREGDTEAF
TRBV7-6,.,ASSYTGGLETQY
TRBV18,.,ASSPAEGAIYGYT
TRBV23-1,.,ASSLVFGEKLF
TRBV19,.,ASSMGQGALPEAF
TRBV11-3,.,ASSLPPGQQTGELF
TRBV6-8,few,ASSPPGLGEKLF
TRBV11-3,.,ASSLGIQGDEQF
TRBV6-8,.,ASRTTGFGAF
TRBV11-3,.,ASSLDLNAGGTDTQY
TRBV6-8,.,ASSYRQENYEQY
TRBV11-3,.,ASSRDREGNTIY
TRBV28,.,ASSRGRSQGTSNQPQH
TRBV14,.,ASSLMPAVAGELF
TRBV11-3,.,ASSRLGPQETQY
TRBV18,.,ASSSSWGRRDTGELF
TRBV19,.,ASSILGTGSYGYT
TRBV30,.,AWSVPSSGANVLT
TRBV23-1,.,ASSQEPRTGGYGYT
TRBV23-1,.,ASSHTVTGTQGYGYT
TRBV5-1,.,ASSLRQVDNTGELF
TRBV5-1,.,ASSLATQTAVNSYEQY
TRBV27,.,ASNRGRTDTQY
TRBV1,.,ASSQDLTLPGAF
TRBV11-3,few,ASSPGLAGAETQY
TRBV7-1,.,ASSRRTGGEAF
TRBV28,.,ASSSPGTPTLNTEAF
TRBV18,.,ASSPADTEAF
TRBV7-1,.,ASSSRASTNEKLF
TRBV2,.,ASILPAAALGNEAF
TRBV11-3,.,ASSSQGPGTEAF
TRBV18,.,ASSGDSSYEQY
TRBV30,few,AWSIRVSTEAF
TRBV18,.,ASSQQEANEKLF
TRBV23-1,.,ASSRVQTYEQY
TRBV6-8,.,ATRDRGPDTQY
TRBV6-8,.,ASKEGVYEQY
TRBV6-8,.,ASSAYRGRGDTEAF
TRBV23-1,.,ASSQADRAGEKLF
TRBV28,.,ASSFTSGFTYEQY